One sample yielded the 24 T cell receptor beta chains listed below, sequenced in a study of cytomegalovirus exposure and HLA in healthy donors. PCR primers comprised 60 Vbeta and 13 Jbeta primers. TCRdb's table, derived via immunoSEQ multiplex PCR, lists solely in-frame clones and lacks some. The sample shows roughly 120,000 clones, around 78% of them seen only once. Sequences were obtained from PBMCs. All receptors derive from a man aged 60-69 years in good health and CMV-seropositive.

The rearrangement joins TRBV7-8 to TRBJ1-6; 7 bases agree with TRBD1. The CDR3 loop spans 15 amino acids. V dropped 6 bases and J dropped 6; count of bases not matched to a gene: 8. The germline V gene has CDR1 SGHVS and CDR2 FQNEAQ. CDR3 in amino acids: CASSLYRGSNSPLHF. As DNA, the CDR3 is TGTGCCAGCAGTTTATACAGGGGTAGTAATTCACCCCTCCACTTT.

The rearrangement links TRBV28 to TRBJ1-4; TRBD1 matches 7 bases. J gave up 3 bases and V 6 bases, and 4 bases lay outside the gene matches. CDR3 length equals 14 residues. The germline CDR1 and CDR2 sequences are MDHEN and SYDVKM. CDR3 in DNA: TGTGCCAGCAGCCCCACAGGGGCTAATGAAAAACTGTTTTTT. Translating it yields CASSPTGANEKLFF.

The CDR3 coding sequence is TGTGCCAGTAGTATAGCCCCGCGGGGGCGAAATTCACCCCTCCACTTT. Protein sequence: CASSIAPRGRNSPLHF. This chain joins TRBV19 and TRBJ1-6; D is perhaps TRBD1 (6 bases). The germline V gene has CDR1 LNHDA and CDR2 SQIVND (reference sequence). Trimming removed 1 base at V and 7 bases at J, with 14 bases between. The CDR3 is 16 amino acids.

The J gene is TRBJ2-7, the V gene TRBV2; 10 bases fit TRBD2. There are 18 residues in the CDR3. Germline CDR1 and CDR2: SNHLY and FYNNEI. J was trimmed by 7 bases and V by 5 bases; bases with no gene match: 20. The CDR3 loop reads CASSNLAGGLTFPNEQYF. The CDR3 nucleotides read TGTGCCAGCAGTAATTTAGCGGGGGGCCTTACATTCCCTAATGAGCAGTACTTC.

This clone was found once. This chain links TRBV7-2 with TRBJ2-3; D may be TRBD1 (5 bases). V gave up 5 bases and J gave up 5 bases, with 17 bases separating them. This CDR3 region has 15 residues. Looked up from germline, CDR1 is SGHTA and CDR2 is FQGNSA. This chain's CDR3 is CASSPREGLGDTQYF. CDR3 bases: TGTGCCAGCAGCCCCAGGGAAGGGTTGGGAGATACGCAGTATTTT.

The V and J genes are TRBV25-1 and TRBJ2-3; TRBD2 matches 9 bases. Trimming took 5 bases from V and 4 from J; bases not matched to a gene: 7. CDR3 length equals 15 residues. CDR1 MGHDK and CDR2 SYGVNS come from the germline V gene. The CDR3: CASSQGGGAADTQYF. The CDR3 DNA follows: TGTGCCAGCAGTCAAGGCGGGGGGGCCGCAGATACGCAGTATTTT.

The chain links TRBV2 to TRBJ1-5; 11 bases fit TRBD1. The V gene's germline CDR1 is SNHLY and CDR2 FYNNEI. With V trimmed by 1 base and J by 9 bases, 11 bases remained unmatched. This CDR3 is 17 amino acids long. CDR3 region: CASSEGTGGAGGAPQHF. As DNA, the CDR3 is TGTGCCAGCAGTGAAGGGACAGGGGGCGCGGGGGGTGCGCCCCAGCATTTT.

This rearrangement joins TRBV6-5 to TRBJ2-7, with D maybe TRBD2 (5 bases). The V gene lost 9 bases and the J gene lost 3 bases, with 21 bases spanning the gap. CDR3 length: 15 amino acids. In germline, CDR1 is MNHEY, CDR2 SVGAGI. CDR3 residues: CASRSEMADFYEQYF. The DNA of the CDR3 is TGTGCCAGTCGATCGGAGATGGCGGACTTCTACGAGCAGTACTTC.

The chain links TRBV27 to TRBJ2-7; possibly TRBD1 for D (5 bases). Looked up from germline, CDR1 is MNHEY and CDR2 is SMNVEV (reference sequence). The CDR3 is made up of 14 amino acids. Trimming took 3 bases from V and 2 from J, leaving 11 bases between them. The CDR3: CASSFQDSPYEQYF. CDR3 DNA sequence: TGTGCCAGCAGTTTCCAAGACAGTCCCTACGAGCAGTACTTC.

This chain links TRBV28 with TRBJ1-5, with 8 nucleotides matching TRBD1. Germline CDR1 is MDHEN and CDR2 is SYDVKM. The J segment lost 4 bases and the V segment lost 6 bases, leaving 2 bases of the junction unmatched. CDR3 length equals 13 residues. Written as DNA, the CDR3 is TGTGCCAGCAGCACAGGGGGGAATCAGCCCCAGCATTTT. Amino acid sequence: CASSTGGNQPQHF.

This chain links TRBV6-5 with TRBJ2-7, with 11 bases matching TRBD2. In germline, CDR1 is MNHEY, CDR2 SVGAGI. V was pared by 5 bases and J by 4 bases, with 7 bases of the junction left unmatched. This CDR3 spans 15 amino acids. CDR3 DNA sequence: TGTGCCAGCAGTCGACCGCTAGCGGGGGGTTACGAGCAGTACTTC. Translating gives CASSRPLAGGYEQYF.

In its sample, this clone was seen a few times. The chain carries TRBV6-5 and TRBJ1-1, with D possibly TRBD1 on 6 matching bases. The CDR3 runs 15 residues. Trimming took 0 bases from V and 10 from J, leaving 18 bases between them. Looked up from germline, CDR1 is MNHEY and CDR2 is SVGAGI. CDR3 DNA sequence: TGTGCCAGCAGTTACTCGGCGCTGTTGGGGGCTGGAGCTTTCTTT. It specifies CASSYSALLGAGAFF.

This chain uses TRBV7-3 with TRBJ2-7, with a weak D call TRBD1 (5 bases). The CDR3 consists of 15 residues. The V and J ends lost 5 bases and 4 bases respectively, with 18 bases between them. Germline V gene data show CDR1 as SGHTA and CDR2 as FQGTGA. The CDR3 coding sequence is TGTGCCAGCAGCCCAACCCAGGGATCTTTATACGAGCAGTACTTC. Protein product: CASSPTQGSLYEQYF. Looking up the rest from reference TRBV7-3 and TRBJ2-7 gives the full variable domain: GAGVSQTPSNKVTEKGKYVELRCDPISGHTALYWYRQSLGQGPEFLIYFQGTGAADDSGLPNDRFFAVRPEGSVSTLKIQRTERGDSAVYLCASSPTQGSLYEQYFGPGTRLTVT.

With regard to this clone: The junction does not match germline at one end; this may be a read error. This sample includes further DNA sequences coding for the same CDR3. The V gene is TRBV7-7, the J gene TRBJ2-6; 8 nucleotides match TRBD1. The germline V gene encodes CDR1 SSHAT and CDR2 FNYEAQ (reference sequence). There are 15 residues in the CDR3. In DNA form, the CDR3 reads TGTGCTAGCAGCCTGGACAGGGCAGGGGCCAACGTCCTGACTTTC. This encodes CASSLDRAGANVLTF.

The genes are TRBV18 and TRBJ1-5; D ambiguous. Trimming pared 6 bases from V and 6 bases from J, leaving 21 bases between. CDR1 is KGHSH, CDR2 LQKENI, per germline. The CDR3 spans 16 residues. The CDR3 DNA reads TGTGCCAGCTCCTCCACGGAGATTGCGCTGGGTCAGCCCCAGCATTTT. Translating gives CASSSTEIALGQPQHF.

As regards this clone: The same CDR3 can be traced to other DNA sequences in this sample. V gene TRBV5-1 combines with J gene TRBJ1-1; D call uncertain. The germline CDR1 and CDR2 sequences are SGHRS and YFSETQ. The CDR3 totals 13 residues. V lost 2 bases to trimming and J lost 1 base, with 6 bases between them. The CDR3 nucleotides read TGCGCCAGCAGCTTCACGGGGAACACTGAAGCTTTCTTT. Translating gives CASSFTGNTEAFF.

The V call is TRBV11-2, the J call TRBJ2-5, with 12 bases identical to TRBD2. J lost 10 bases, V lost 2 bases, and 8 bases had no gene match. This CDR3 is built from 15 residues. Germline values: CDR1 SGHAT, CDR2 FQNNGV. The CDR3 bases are TGTGCCAGCAGCTTAAGAGCTAGCGGGGGGGCCATCCAGTACTTC. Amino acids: CASSLRASGGAIQYF.

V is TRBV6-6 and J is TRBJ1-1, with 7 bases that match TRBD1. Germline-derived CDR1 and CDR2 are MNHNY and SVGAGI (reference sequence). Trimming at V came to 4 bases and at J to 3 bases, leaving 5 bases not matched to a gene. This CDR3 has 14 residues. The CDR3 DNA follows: TGTGCCAGCAGTTTGACAGGGAGAGACACTGAAGCTTTCTTT. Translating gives CASSLTGRDTEAFF.

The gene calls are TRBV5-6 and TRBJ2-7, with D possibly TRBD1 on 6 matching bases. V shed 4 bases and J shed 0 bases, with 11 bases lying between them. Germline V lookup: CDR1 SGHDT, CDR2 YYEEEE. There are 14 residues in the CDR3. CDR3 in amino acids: CASSRTGNSYEQYF. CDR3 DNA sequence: TGTGCCAGCAGCCGAACAGGGAACTCCTACGAGCAGTACTTC. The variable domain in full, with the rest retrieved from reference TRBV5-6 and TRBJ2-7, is DAGVTQSPTHLIKTRGQQVTLRCSPKSGHDTVSWYQQALGQGPQFIFQYYEEEERQRGNFPDRFSGHQFPNYSSELNVNALLLGDSALYLCASSRTGNSYEQYFGPGTRLTVT.

In DNA form, the CDR3 reads TGTGCCAGCAGCTTTACGGGGATAAACACTGAAGCTTTCTTT. Encoded protein: CASSFTGINTEAFF. The chain employs TRBV5-4 and TRBJ1-1; no firm D call. Trimming pared 2 bases from V and 2 bases from J, leaving 10 bases between. Germline-derived CDR1 and CDR2 are SGHNT and YYREEE (reference sequence). The CDR3 sequence is 14 residues long. Full variable domain (missing parts from reference TRBV5-4 and TRBJ1-1): ETGVTQSPTHLIKTRGQQVTLRCSSQSGHNTVSWYQQALGQGPQFIFQYYREEENGRGNFPPRFSGLQFPNYSSELNVNALELDDSALYLCASSFTGINTEAFFGQGTRLTVV.

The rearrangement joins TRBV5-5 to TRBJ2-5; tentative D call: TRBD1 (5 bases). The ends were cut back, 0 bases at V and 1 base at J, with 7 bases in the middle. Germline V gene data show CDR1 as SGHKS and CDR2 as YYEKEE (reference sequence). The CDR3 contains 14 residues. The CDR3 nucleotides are TGTGCCAGCAGCTTGGTTACAGGCCAAGAGACCCAGTACTTC. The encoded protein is CASSLVTGQETQYF.

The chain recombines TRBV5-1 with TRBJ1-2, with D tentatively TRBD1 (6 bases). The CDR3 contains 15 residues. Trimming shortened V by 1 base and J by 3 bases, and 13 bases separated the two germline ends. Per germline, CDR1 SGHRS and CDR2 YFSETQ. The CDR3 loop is CASSLSPGAYYGYTF. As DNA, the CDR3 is TGCGCCAGCAGCTTGTCCCCAGGGGCGTACTATGGCTACACCTTC.

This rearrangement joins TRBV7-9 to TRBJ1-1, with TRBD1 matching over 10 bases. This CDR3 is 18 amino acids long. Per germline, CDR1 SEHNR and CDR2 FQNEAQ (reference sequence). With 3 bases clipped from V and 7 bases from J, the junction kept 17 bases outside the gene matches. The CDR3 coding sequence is TGTGCCAGCAGCTTGTTCGGGACAGGGGCGCAAAGGCGTAATGAAGCTTTCTTT. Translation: CASSLFGTGAQRRNEAFF.

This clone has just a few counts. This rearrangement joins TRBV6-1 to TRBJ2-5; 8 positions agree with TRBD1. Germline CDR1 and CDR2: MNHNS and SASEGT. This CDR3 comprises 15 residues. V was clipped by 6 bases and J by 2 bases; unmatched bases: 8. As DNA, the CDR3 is TGTGCCAGCAGGAATGACAGGGGATTACAAGAGACCCAGTACTTC. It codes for CASRNDRGLQETQYF.